This record covers a single T cell receptor (beta chain). This clonotype was seen a few times. What antigen it recognizes has not been identified. It has no much larger one-base neighbor in the sample; base qualities were not kept. The junction shows trimming of 5 bases on V and 6 bases on J, plus 22 bases between the germline ends. As encoded in the germline V gene, CDR1 is MGHDK while CDR2 is SYGVNS. From the cysteine up to the phenylalanine, the CDR3 has a length of 16 residues. Only the CDR3 part of the read is kept: 48 bases, read in frame from the first base. Ophthalmopathy patients had moderately to severely active disease, Clinical Activity Score of at least 3, NOSPECS grade of at least 4, and duration under 3 months. The study excluded patients with uncontrolled infections, other autoimmune diseases, pregnancy or lactation. Clinical symptoms, serum thyroxine and TRAb, thyroid ultrasound, and orbital computed tomography formed the basis for the diagnoses. Ficoll-Paque density gradient centrifugation was used to isolate PBMCs from under 11 ml of fresh peripheral blood. Total RNA was extracted using Trizol reagent, and RNA quality was assessed on an Agilent 2100 Bioanalyzer.

This sample was included in a study of T cells in Graves' hyperthyroidism and ophthalmopathy (dated by TCRdb to between 2019 and 2020). Regarding the study in general: Peripheral blood was collected at initial diagnosis, before any treatment. For training and testing, the 100 or so patients in the discovery cohort were randomly divided in a 7:3 ratio. After blood sampling, hyperthyroidism patients were treated with methimazole at a starting dose of 30 mg daily, and ophthalmopathy patients were treated with high-dose intravenous methylprednisolone. According to the paper, TCR Vbeta CDR3 sequencing was carried out on about 140 peripheral blood samples, which came from under 50 ophthalmopathy, under 80 hyperthyroidism and roughly 17 progressor patients. The study also compared thyroid tissue and blood T-cell repertoires from five or six Graves' hyperthyroidism patients. Prospective prediction of ophthalmopathy was tested in an independent validation cohort of under 20 hyperthyroidism patients and 15 to 17 patients who later progressed to ophthalmopathy. TCR V-J signatures able to tell the groups apart were searched for in a discovery cohort of more than 90 patients, of whom over 40 had Graves' ophthalmopathy and 57 had stable Graves' hyperthyroidism.

TCR beta CDR3 regions were amplified from RNA transcripts. A first-round RT-PCR of the TCR CDR3 used the HTBI primer set with the Qiagen OneStep RT-PCR kit. A second multiplex PCR round built the libraries, followed by size selection and purification. Paired-end sequencing of the libraries was performed with 100 bp reads on an Illumina HiSeq2000. The authors' pipeline ran thus. Raw data were processed with SOAPnuke, discarding reads with adapters, uncalled bases, mean Phred below 15, or no exact constant-primer or identifier match. High-quality paired reads were merged using COPE v1.2.5, and each unique nucleotide sequence was defined as a clonotype. MiTCR v1.1 was used to align clonotypes to the IMGT TRBV, TRBD and TRBJ reference segments. Only V-J combinations with frequency above 0.0001, covering 98% to 99.2% of repertoires, were analysed. A TCS score was defined as the ratio of F50 (clonal expansion) to E x V (chaos), with BLOSUM62-based TCRdist applied between CDR3 peptides within each V-J. Welch's t-statistics and random forest reduced some 510 V-J features to 13, which were used in a naive Bayes classifier (R e1071). Starting from the raw public reads, TCRdb applied fastp trimming at Q25, assembled clones with MiXCR and retained in-frame beta chains. Each entry is one CDR3 protein sequence, shown with its most common DNA and genes. These V and J calls originate from TCRdb's pipeline instead of the authors' own analysis. The sample table shows some 500,000 distinct CDR3 sequences, and less than 25% are seen once. The ten top clones hold about 11% of the sample.

Study-wide findings and limitations: Sample size was not statistically predetermined, and investigators were not blinded to group allocation. In validation, progression to ophthalmopathy was predicted by the model with almost 71% sensitivity and 72.22% specificity, a median of 6.5 months before onset. Most expanded thyroid clonotypes (frequency above 0.001) were also detected in blood, a finding suggesting that blood repertoires may reflect thyroid immune responses. A 13 V-J signature model separated ophthalmopathy from stable hyperthyroidism, with approximately 87% sensitivity and 81.08% specificity in cross-validation and 80%/75% in testing.

Sequencing used blood. The clonotype was recovered from a woman in her 30s with Graves' ophthalmopathy. The rearrangement joined TRBV25-1 to TRBJ1-1; the D gene is possibly TRBD1, with 5 bases matching. This receptor carries the CDR3 CASSPGGGWLPPEAFF. DNA sequence: TGTGCCAGCAGTCCCGGGGGGGGGTGGCTGCCCCCTGAAGCTTTCTTT.